One T cell receptor (beta chain) is described in this entry. This entry belongs to a study of T-cell memory formation after mild COVID-19. TCRdb passed the 5' RACE reads through MiXCR, listing each CDR3 protein once. In the table there are about 310,000 distinct CDR3 sequences, roughly a fifth of which are singletons. CDR1 and CDR2 from the germline V gene are DFQATT and SNEGSKA (reference sequence). V lost 0 bases, J lost 4 bases, and 9 bases lay in between. The CDR3 covers 13 residues. The rearrangement links TRBV20-1 to TRBJ2-5, with a possible D match to TRBD2 (6 bases). Sequenced input: PBMCs or a T cell subset sorted from them (not recorded which). This sequence originates from a man between 18 and 29 years old who had mild COVID-19 (a few samples of this study predate the infection). Cell type and time point are not known. The CDR3 DNA reads as TGCAGTGCTAGAGATAAGGGAGGAGAGACCCAGTACTTC. Protein sequence: CSARDKGGETQYF.